Described below is a single T cell receptor beta chain sequence and its context. The sample originates from a study of cytomegalovirus exposure and HLA in healthy donors. The CDR3 has 15 residues. The V gene end was trimmed by 0 bases and the J gene end by 8 bases; junction bases not matched to a gene: 6. Germline assignment: CDR1 LNHNV and CDR2 YYDKDF (reference sequence). Method: immunoSEQ multiplex PCR; TCRdb's copy keeps in-frame clones and lacks some. The data show 150,000 to 200,000 clones, about 96% seen once. The sequence was collected from a young woman in good health and CMV-seronegative. The rearrangement uses TRBV15 and TRBJ1-4, with 7 bases matching TRBD1. The sample was PBMCs. CDR3 region: CATSRDQGVGEKLFF. The CDR3 region has the DNA TGTGCCACCAGCAGAGACCAGGGGGTTGGGGAAAAACTGTTTTTT.